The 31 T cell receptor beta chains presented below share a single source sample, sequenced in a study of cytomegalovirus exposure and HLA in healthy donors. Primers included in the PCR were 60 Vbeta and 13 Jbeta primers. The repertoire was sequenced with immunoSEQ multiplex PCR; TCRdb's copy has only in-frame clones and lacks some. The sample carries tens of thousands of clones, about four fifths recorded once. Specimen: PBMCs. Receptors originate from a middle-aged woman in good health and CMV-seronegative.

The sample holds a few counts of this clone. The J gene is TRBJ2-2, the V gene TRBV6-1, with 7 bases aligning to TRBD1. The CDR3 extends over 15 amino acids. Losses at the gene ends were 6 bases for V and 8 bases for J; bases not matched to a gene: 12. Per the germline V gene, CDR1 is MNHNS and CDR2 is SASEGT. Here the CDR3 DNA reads TGTGCCAGCAGATCCGGGACAGTGATTATTGGGGAGCTGTTTTTT. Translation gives CASRSGTVIIGELFF.

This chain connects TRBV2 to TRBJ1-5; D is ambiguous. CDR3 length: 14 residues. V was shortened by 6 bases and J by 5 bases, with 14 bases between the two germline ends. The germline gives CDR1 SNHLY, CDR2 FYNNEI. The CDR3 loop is CASSEGSEDQPQHF. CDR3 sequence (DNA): TGTGCCAGCAGCGAGGGTAGCGAGGATCAGCCCCAGCATTTT. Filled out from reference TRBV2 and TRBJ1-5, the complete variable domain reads EPEVTQTPSHQVTQMGQEVILRCVPISNHLYFYWYRQILGQKVEFLVSFYNNEISEKSEIFDDQFSVERPDGSNFTLKIRSTKLEDSAMYFCASSEGSEDQPQHFGDGTRLSIL.

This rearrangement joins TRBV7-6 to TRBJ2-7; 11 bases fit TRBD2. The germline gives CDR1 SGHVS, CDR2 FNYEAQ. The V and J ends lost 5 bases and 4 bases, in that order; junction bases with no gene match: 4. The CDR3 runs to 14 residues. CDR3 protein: CASSELAGGYEQYF. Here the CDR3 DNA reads TGTGCCAGCAGCGAGCTAGCGGGGGGTTACGAGCAGTACTTC.

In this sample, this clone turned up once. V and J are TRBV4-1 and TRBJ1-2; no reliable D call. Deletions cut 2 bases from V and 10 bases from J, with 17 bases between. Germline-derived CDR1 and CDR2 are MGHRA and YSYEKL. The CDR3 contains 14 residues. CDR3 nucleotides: TGCGCCAGCAGCCAACCCGGTATCTCTCTTTACTACACCTTC. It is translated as CASSQPGISLYYTF.

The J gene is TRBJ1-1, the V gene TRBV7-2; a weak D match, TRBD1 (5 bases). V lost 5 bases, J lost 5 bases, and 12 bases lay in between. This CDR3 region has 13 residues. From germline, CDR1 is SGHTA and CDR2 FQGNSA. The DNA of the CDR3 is TGTGCCAGCAGCCGCAGGGTAGAGACTGAAGCTTTCTTT. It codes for CASSRRVETEAFF.

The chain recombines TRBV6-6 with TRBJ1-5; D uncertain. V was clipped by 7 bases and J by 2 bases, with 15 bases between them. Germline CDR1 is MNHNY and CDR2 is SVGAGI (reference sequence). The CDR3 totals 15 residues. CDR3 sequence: CASTTGSSGNQPQHF. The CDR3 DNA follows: TGTGCCAGCACCACCGGGTCGAGTGGCAATCAGCCCCAGCATTTT.

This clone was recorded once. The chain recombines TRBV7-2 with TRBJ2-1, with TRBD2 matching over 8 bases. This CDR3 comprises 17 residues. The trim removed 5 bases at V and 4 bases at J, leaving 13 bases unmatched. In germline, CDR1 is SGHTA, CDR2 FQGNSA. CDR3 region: CASSPQVEAGGYNEQFF. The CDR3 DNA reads TGTGCCAGCAGCCCGCAGGTTGAGGCGGGGGGATACAATGAGCAGTTCTTC.

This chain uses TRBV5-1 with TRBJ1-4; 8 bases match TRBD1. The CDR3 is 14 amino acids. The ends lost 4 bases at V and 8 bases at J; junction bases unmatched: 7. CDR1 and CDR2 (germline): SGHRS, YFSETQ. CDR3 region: CASSLGQGGEKLFF. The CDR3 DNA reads TGCGCCAGCAGCCTCGGACAGGGTGGCGAAAAACTGTTTTTT.

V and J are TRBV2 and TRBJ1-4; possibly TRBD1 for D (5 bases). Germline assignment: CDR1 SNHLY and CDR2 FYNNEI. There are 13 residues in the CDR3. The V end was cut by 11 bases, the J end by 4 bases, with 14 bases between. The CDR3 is CAGGTDLNEKLFF. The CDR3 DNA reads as TGTGCCGGAGGGACGGACCTTAATGAAAAACTGTTTTTT.

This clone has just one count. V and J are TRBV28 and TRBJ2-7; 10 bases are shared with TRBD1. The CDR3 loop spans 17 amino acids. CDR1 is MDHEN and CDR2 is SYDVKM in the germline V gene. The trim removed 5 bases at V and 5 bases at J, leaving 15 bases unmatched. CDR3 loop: CASSAGTGVLRRDEQYF. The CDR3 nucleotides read TGTGCCAGCAGTGCCGGGACAGGGGTCTTGAGGAGGGACGAGCAGTACTTC.

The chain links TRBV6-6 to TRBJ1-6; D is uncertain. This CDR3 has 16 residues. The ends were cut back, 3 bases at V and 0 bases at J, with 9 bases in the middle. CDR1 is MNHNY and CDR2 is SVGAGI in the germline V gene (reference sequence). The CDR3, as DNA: TGTGCCAGCAGTTATATACAAAGCTCCTATAATTCACCCCTCCACTTT. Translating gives CASSYIQSSYNSPLHF.

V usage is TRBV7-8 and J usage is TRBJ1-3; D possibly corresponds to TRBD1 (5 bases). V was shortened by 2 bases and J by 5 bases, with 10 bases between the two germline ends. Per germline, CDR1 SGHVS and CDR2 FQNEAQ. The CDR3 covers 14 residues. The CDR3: CASSLRGNRNTIYF. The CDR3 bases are TGTGCCAGCAGCTTAAGGGGTAATAGAAACACCATATATTTT.

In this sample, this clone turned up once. CDR3 in amino acids: CASSLGQVNEQFF. Written as DNA, the CDR3 is TGTGCCAGCAGCCTGGGACAGGTCAATGAGCAGTTCTTC. V and J are TRBV7-2 and TRBJ2-1; 8 nucleotides line up with TRBD1. This CDR3 is 13 amino acids long. CDR1 is SGHTA and CDR2 is FQGNSA in the germline V gene. V shed 5 bases and J 6 bases; nucleotides not matched to a gene: 3.

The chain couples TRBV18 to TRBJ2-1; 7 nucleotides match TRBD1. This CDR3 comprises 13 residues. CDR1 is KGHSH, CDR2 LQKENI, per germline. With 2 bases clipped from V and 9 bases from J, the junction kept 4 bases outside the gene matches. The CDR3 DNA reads TGTGCCAGCTCACCAGACAGGGTGTTTGAGCAGTTCTTC. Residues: CASSPDRVFEQFF. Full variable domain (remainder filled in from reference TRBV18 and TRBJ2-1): NAGVMQNPRHLVRRRGQEARLRCSPMKGHSHVYWYRQLPEEGLKFMVYLQKENIIDESGMPKERFSAEFPKEGPSILRIQQVVRGDSAAYFCASSPDRVFEQFFGPGTRLTVL.

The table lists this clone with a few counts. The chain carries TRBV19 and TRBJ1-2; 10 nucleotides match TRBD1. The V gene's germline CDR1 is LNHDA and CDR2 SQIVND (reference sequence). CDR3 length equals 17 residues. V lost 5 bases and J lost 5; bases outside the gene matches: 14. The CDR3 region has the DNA TGTGCCAGTAGTGTCGGGACAGGGGATCCAAGGCGGTATGGCTACACCTTC. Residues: CASSVGTGDPRRYGYTF. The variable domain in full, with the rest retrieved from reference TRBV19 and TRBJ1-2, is DGGITQSPKYLFRKEGQNVTLSCEQNLNHDAMYWYRQDPGQGLRLIYYSQIVNDFQKGDIAEGYSVSREKKESFPLTVTSAQKNPTAFYLCASSVGTGDPRRYGYTFGSGTRLTVV.

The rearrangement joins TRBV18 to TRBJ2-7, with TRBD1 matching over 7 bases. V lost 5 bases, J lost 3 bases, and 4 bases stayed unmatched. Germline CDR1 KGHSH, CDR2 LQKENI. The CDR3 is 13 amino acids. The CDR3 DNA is TGTGCCAGCTCAACCTCAGGGGGCTACGAGCAGTACTTC. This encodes CASSTSGGYEQYF.

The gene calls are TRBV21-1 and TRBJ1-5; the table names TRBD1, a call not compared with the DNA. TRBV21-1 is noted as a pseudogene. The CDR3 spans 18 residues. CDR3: CASSRKTRTQGRNQPQHF. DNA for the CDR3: TGTGCCAGCAGCAGAAAGACCCGGACGCAGGGCCGCAATCAGCCCCAGCATTTT.

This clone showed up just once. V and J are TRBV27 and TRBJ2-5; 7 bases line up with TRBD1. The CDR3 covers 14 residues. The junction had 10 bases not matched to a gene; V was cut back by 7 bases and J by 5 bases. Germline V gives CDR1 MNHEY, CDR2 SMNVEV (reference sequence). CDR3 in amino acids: CASIGTATGETQYF. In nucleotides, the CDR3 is TGTGCCAGCATTGGGACAGCGACTGGGGAGACCCAGTACTTC.

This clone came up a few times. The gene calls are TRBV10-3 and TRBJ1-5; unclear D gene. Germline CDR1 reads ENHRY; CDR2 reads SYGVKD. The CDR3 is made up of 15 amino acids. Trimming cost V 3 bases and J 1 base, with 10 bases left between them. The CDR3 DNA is TGTGCCATCAGTGATCCTAAGAGCAGCAATCAGCCCCAGCATTTT. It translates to CAISDPKSSNQPQHF.

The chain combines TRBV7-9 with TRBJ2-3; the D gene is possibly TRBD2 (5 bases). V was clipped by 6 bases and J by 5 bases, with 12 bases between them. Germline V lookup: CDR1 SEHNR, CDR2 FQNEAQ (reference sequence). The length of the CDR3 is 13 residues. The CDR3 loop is CASSLEVIDTQYF. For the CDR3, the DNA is TGTGCCAGCAGTTTGGAGGTGATAGATACGCAGTATTTT.

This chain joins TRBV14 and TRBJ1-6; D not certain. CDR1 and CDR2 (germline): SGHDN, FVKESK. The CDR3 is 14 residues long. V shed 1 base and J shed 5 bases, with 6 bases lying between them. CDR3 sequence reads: CASSQVSNNSPLHF. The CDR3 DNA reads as TGTGCCAGCAGCCAAGTTTCCAATAATTCACCCCTCCACTTT.

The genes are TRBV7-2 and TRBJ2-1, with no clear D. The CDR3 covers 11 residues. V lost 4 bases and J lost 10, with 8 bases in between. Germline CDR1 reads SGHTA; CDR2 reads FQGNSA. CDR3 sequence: CASSSKFEQFF. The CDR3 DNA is TGTGCCAGCAGCTCCAAATTCGAGCAGTTCTTC.

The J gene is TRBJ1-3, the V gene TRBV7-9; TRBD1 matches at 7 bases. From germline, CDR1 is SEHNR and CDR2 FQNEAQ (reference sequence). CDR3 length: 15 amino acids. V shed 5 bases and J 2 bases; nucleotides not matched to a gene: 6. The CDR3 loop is CASSRDRETGNTIYF. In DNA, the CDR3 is TGTGCCAGCAGCCGAGACAGGGAGACTGGAAACACCATATATTTT.

CDR3: CASSVQSGELFF. CDR3 DNA: TGTGCCAGCAGCGTACAGTCCGGGGAGCTGTTTTTT. The V gene is TRBV9, the J gene TRBJ2-2; no clear D gene. The CDR3 is made up of 12 amino acids. Germline CDR1 and CDR2: SGDLS and YYNGEE. Trimming pared 1 base from V and 6 bases from J, leaving 4 bases between.

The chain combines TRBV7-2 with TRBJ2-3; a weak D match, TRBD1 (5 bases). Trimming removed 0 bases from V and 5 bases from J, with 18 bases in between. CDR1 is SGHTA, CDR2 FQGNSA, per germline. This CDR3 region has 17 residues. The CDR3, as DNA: TGTGCCAGCAGCTTAGCGCTCGACAGATCCGTTCGAGATACGCAGTATTTT. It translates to CASSLALDRSVRDTQYF.

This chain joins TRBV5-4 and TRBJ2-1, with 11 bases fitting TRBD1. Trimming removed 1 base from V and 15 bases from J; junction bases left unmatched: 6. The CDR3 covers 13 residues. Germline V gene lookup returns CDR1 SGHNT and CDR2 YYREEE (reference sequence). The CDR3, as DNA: TGTGCCAGCAGCTTGTCGGGACAGGGGGTTTCGTTCTTC. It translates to CASSLSGQGVSFF.

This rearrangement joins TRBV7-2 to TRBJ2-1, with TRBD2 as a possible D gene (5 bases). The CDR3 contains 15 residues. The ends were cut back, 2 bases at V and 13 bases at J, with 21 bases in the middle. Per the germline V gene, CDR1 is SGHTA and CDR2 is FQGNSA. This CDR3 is CASSLSRSEVTPQFF. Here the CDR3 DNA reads TGTGCCAGCAGCTTATCTCGTAGCGAAGTAACCCCCCAGTTCTTC.

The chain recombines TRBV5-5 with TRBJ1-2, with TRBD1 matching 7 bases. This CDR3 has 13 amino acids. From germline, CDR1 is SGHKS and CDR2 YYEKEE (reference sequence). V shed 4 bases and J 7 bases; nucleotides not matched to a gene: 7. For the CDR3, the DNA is TGTGCCAGCAGCACACAGGGGATTGGTGGCTACACCTTC. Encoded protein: CASSTQGIGGYTF.

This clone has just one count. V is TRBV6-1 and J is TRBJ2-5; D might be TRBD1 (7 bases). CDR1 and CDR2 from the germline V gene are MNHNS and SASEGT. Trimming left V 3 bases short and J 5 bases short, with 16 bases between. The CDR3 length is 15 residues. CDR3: CASSDGGGGGETQYF. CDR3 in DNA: TGTGCCAGCAGTGACGGAGGGGGCGGCGGGGAGACCCAGTACTTC.

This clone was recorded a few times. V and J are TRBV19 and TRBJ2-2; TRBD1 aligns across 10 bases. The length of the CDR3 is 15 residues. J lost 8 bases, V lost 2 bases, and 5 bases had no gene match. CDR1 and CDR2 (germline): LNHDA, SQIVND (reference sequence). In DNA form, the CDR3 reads TGTGCCAGTAGTATACAGGGACAGGGGTTGGGGGAGCTGTTTTTT. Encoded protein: CASSIQGQGLGELFF.

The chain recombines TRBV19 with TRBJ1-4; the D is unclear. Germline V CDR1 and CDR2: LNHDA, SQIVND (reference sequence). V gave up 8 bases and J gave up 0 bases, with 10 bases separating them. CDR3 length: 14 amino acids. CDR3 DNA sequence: TGTGCCAGTCGTAGTCTTGCAACTAATGAAAAACTGTTTTTT. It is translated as CASRSLATNEKLFF.